This entry describes one T cell receptor (beta chain). These data originate in a study of blood T cell repertoires in COVID-19. Looking at the study overall: Sites across the United States, Italy and Spain contributed samples from acute and convalescent COVID-19.

Study processing details: Reference gene primer amplification gave nucleated cell count estimates. Some clones are missing from TCRdb's copy, which holds only in-frame ones; the method was immunoSEQ multiplex PCR. V and J calls and clone size follow that table, whereas D and trimming were derived from the DNA. This sample yields roughly 230,000 clones, of which around four fifths are seen a single time; roughly 8.6% belongs to the top ten. Trimming shortened V by 0 bases and J by 0 bases, and 14 bases separated the two germline ends. CDR1 is SGDLS and CDR2 is YYNGEE in the germline V gene. This CDR3 contains 17 residues.

Sequencing input: peripheral blood. The receptor comes from a middle-aged man with active or convalescent COVID-19. This rearrangement joins TRBV9 to TRBJ2-3; D possibly corresponds to TRBD2 (6 bases). CDR3 sequence: CASSVAGGTLSTDTQYF. DNA of the CDR3: TGTGCCAGCAGCGTAGCTGGGGGGACCCTTAGCACAGATACGCAGTATTTT.